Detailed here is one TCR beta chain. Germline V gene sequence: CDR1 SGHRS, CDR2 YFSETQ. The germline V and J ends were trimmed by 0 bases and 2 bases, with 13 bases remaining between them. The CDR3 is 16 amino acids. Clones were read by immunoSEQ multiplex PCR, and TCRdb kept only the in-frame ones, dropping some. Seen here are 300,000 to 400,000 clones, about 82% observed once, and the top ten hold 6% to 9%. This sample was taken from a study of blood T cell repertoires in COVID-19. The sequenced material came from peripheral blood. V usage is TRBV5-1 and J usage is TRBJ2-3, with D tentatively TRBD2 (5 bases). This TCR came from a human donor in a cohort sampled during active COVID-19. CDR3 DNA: TGCGCCAGCAGCTTGGGCGAGCGGAAGGCCACAGATACGCAGTATTTT. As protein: CASSLGERKATDTQYF.